The 11 T cell receptor beta chains presented below share a single source sample, sequenced in a study of blood T cells in healthy people across ages. With a J-beta primer mix and a sample-barcoded 5' primer, a second PCR ran about 7 to 11 cycles. MiXCR was run by TCRdb on the 5' RACE reads, yielding one entry per CDR3 protein. There are 1.5 million to 2 million distinct CDR3 sequences in the sample; approximately 50% occur only once, and around 2.1% lies in the top ten. Sequenced: blood. The receptors originated from a woman in her thirties or forties in good health.

This clonotype was recorded many times. The CDR3 DNA reads TGTGCCAGCAGTTTCCCGGGGCGCTACGAGCAGTACTTC. It yields the protein CASSFPGRYEQYF. The chain employs TRBV12-3 or TRBV12-4 and TRBJ2-7, with D tentatively TRBD1 or TRBD2 (5 bases each). The V and J ends lost 3 bases and 3 bases respectively, with 9 bases between them. The CDR3 is made up of 13 amino acids.

V is TRBV6-5 and J is TRBJ1-2; D perhaps matches TRBD1 (6 bases). V shed 0 bases and J shed 2 bases, with 13 bases lying between them. From germline, CDR1 is MNHEY and CDR2 SVGAGI. CDR3 length equals 16 residues. The DNA of the CDR3 is TGTGCCAGCAGTTACTCTCCAGGGGAGGTAAACTATGGCTACACCTTC. This codes for CASSYSPGEVNYGYTF.

The table lists this clonotype with many counts. The chain recombines TRBV7-2 with TRBJ2-7; D is tentatively TRBD1 or TRBD2 (5 bases each). CDR3 length: 16 residues. In germline, CDR1 is SGHTA, CDR2 FQGNSA. The V end lost 5 bases, the J end lost 0 bases, and 17 bases lay between the germline ends. CDR3 residues: CASSHSGTVSSYEQYF. CDR3 bases: TGTGCCAGCAGCCACTCCGGGACGGTGAGCTCCTACGAGCAGTACTTC.

The CDR3 sequence is CASSPLVPDTQYF. For the CDR3, the DNA is TGTGCCAGCAGTCCACTCGTCCCAGATACGCAGTATTTT. The rearrangement uses TRBV27 and TRBJ2-3; D unresolved. V lost 5 bases and J lost 4, with 10 bases in between. The germline gives CDR1 MNHEY, CDR2 SMNVEV (reference sequence). This CDR3 contains 13 residues.

This clonotype was detected a few times. The J gene is TRBJ2-4, the V gene TRBV5-6; D is perhaps TRBD1 (5 bases). Germline CDR1 reads SGHDT; CDR2 reads YYEEEE. V gave up 0 bases and J gave up 8 bases, with 9 bases separating them. The CDR3 has 13 amino acids. The CDR3 here is CASSLALQDIQYF. The CDR3 DNA sequence: TGTGCCAGCAGCTTGGCTTTACAGGACATTCAGTACTTC.

The V and J genes are TRBV20-1 and TRBJ2-1, with 12 bases fitting TRBD2. After removal of 3 bases from V and 6 bases from J, the junction contained 15 bases not matched to a gene. This CDR3 spans 18 amino acids. Germline V gene sequence: CDR1 DFQATT, CDR2 SNEGSKA (reference sequence). The chain's CDR3 is CSASFGLAGGWSSNEQFF. The DNA for the CDR3 is TGCAGTGCTAGCTTTGGTCTAGCGGGGGGGTGGTCATCCAATGAGCAGTTCTTC.

The chain employs TRBV4-2 and TRBJ2-1; a possible D gene is TRBD2 (6 bases). The CDR3 runs 18 residues. V was trimmed by 0 bases and J by 0 bases, leaving 15 bases between them. Germline lookup yields CDR1 LGHNA and CDR2 YNFKEQ. The CDR3 DNA sequence: TGTGCCAGCAGCCAAGATCCCATCGGGGGAGGCTCCTACAATGAGCAGTTCTTC. Amino acids: CASSQDPIGGGSYNEQFF.

This CDR3 reads CATSKINGETQYF. The DNA of the CDR3 is TGTGCCACCAGCAAAATCAACGGAGAGACCCAGTACTTC. The chain combines TRBV15 with TRBJ2-7; no firm D call. The DNA matches TRBJ2-5 better at its end, which makes the J call doubtful. This CDR3 has 13 residues. Germline V lookup: CDR1 LNHNV, CDR2 YYDKDF (reference sequence).

With regard to this clonotype: Since a much larger clone is just one base distant, this may be a read error. The chain has TRBV4-1 and TRBJ2-1; 13 bases agree with TRBD2. The CDR3 spans 20 residues. From germline, CDR1 is MGHRA and CDR2 YSYEKL. CDR3 protein: CASSQVETSGGTSSYKEQFF. The CDR3 region has the DNA TGCGCCAGCAGCCAAGTTGAGACTAGCGGGGGGACGAGCTCCTACAAGGAGCAGTTCTTC.

The gene calls are TRBV3-1 and TRBJ2-5, with D uncertain. Trimming removed 2 bases at V and 1 base at J, with 14 bases between. CDR1 and CDR2 (germline): LGHDT, YNNKEL (reference sequence). There are 16 residues in the CDR3. The CDR3 region has the DNA TGTGCCAGCAGCCAAAGGTCACAGAACACCCAAGAGACCCAGTACTTC. Amino acid sequence: CASSQRSQNTQETQYF.

This clonotype has a handful of counts. The chain combines TRBV29-1 with TRBJ2-7, with 11 bases fitting TRBD2. Unmatched junction bases numbered 5, after V lost 4 bases and J lost 6 bases. Germline V lookup: CDR1 SQVTM, CDR2 ANQGSEA. This CDR3 has 13 residues. CDR3 DNA sequence: TGCAGCGTTGGGTGGCTAGCGGGAGGCGAGCAGTACTTC. This codes for CSVGWLAGGEQYF.